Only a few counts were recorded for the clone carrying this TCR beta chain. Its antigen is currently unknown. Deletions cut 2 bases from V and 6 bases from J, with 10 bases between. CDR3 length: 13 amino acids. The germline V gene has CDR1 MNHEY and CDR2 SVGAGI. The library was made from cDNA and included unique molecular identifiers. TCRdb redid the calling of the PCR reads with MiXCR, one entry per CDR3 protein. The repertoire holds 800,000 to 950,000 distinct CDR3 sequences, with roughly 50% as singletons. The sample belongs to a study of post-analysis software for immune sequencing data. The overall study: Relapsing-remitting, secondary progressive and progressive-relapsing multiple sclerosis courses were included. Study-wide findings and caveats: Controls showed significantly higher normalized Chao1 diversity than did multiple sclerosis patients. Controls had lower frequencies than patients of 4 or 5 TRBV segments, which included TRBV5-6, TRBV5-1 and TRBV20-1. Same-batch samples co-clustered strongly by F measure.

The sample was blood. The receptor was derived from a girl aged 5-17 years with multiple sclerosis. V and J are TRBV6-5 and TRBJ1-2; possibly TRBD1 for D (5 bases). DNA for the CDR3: TGTGCCAGCAGTTACCTCCAGGGAAATGGCTACACCTTC. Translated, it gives CASSYLQGNGYTF.